Below, one T cell receptor beta chain is given with its context. Profiling relied on immunoSEQ multiplex PCR, and the TCRdb table lists in-frame clones only, not all of them. The repertoire holds around 95,000 clones, with around 89% as singletons. The data originate from a study of OX40 agonist ivuxolimab in advanced cancers. V shed 8 bases and J 3 bases; nucleotides not matched to a gene: 10. Germline V gene lookup returns CDR1 SNHLY and CDR2 FYNNEI. This CDR3 is built from 15 residues. This specimen was CD4+ or CD8+ T cells sorted from blood, taken in a trial of the OX40 agonist ivuxolimab. This chain links TRBV2 with TRBJ2-7, with 10 nucleotides matching TRBD1. This TCR derives from an adult with an advanced solid tumor such as melanoma, head and neck, liver or kidney cancer. CDR3 amino acids: CASCVGTGVFYEQYF. The CDR3 region has the DNA TGTGCCAGCTGTGTTGGGACAGGGGTTTTCTACGAGCAGTACTTC. The full variable domain, rest sourced from reference TRBV2 and TRBJ2-7, is EPEVTQTPSHQVTQMGQEVILRCVPISNHLYFYWYRQILGQKVEFLVSFYNNEISEKSEIFDDQFSVERPDGSNFTLKIRSTKLEDSAMYFCASCVGTGVFYEQYFGPGTRLTVT.